This TCR beta chain was identified in a study of T cells in Graves' hyperthyroidism and ophthalmopathy. This CDR3 is built from 16 residues. Germline V CDR1 and CDR2: SEHNR, FQNEAQ (reference sequence). The J segment lost 0 bases and the V segment lost 3 bases, leaving 5 bases of the junction unmatched. Authors of the study amplified TCR beta CDR3 regions from RNA transcripts. Initially, a first-round RT-PCR of the TCR CDR3 employed the HTBI primer set. TCRdb ran MiXCR on the multiplex PCR reads and lists one entry per CDR3 protein. The data contain roughly 100,000 distinct CDR3 sequences, roughly 47% of them singletons.

V usage is TRBV7-9 and J usage is TRBJ2-1; 7 bases match TRBD2. Sequences were obtained from blood. The receptor's source is a middle-aged man with Graves' hyperthyroidism. The CDR3 bases are TGTGCCAGCAGCTTTGGGGGAGGGAGCTCCTACAATGAGCAGTTCTTC. Translation gives CASSFGGGSSYNEQFF.